The subject of this entry is one TCR beta chain. Its cognate antigen has yet to be identified. Per-base qualities were not stored, and no clone one base away is much larger. The data derive from a study of human T cells and chemical hapten exposure (dated by TCRdb to the early 2020s). For the wider study: For sensitization, 2% DPC in acetone was applied to a roughly 2 cm by roughly 2 cm area of upper inner arm skin. Throughout the study period of 20 to 25 weeks, patients also received therapeutic DPC doses to the scalp every week. Patch tests used Finn chambers with 0.01% DPC on the upper back, scored after 6 days by International Contact Dermatitis Research Group standards. The patient cohort, mostly female, included alopecia areata with under or over 50% scalp involvement, alopecia totalis and alopecia universalis. Libraries were pooled for sequencing, and variation in per-sample TCR yields was attributed mainly to small differences in library volumes within the pool. Peripheral blood TCR repertoire changes were tracked in vivo in alopecia patients during primary and secondary sensitization to the hapten diphenylcyclopropenone (DPC). Blood samples were taken from patients before sensitization (week 0) and at 2, 6 and about 24 weeks after DPC sensitization. Roughly 30 alopecia patients provided blood for TCR sequencing at one to four time points (pre-sensitization, 2, 6 and 24 weeks).

What the authors observed across the whole study: All patients had alopecia, a presumed autoimmune disease, so their immune response might differ from that of healthy individuals. Patch test score was positively correlated with the number of PT1 expanded TCRs, with significance at thresholds 8, 16 and 32 but not at 4. Expanded TCRs formed significantly more large CDR3 similarity clusters than pre-sensitization or healthy control sets, consistent with antigen-driven responses. Repeated subsampling changed both the strength of the expansion versus patch-test correlation and the threshold at which that correlation became significant. No change with DPC sensitization was found in the number of TCRs above 1 in 1000 frequency, and no evidence of global repertoire structure alterations was found.

CDR1 and CDR2, per the germline V gene (reference sequence), are SEHNR and FQNEAQ. V was cut back by 3 bases and J by 0 bases, leaving a gap of 6 bases between them. From cysteine to phenylalanine, the CDR3 is 15 amino acids long. The DNA shown is the 45-base CDR3, in frame from base 1. The method was RACE. These reads were obtained on a NextSeq 500. During library preparation, unique molecular identifiers were attached to individual cDNA molecules so that TCRs could be counted quantitatively and reproducibly. From each blood RNA sample, both TCR alpha and TCR beta chains were sequenced. The original methods were these. A median of roughly 100,000 TCRs per sample was observed, with a range of 23,224 to 690,600. The Decombinator software suite was used to annotate V, J and CDR3 in the TCR reads. To make PS versus PT1 abundance plots, every sample was subsampled to the same number of TCRs (28,000). TCRs were defined as expanded if absent before sensitization and observed at least eight times at the 2-week time point. The public reads were reprocessed in TCRdb via fastp at Q25 and MiXCR, keeping in-frame beta chains. Every CDR3 protein is listed once, alongside the most common genes and DNA of its rows. TCRdb's processing, not the authors' own work, is the source of the V and J calls. The sample yields about 260,000 distinct CDR3 sequences; about 9% were counted once. The ten largest clonotypes hold approximately 2.3% of the sample.

This specimen's time point label, interpreted: pre-sensitization, week 0. The sample's treatment or condition, from its label and the paper: therapeutic diphenylcyclopropenone sensitization with weekly scalp DPC. At each patch-test visit, blood was drawn before the patch test was applied. To be eligible, patients had to be aged 18 to 70, diagnosed with alopecia and judged suitable for DPC therapy, while pregnant patients were excluded. Total RNA was isolated from unfractionated whole blood collected in Tempus Blood RNA tubes. The sample was whole blood, taken in connection with sensitization to the hapten diphenylcyclopropenone (DPC). The sequence was collected from a middle-aged woman with alopecia areata. Some clones in this sample may be carry-over from other donors' samples. The rearranged segments are TRBV7-9 and TRBJ2-6; no D gene can be assigned with confidence. The DNA reads as follows: TGTGCCAGCAGCTTGATTCTCTCTGGGGCCAACGTCCTGACTTTC. Its product reads: CASSLILSGANVLTF.